The sequence of this T cell receptor (beta chain) was determined in a study of shared clonotypes between healthy human individuals. Overall study: Each donor's CD8 memory used one plate, CD8 naive two, each CD4 subset three.

Broader study findings: Compared with memory subsets, naive subsets generally had larger estimated richness. Unshared clonotypes carried lower generation probabilities than those common to all four donors.

Data came from immunoSEQ multiplex PCR; TCRdb stores just in-frame clones and leaves some out. Here the sample spans some 900,000 clones, approximately 80% being singletons. The CDR3 is 16 residues long. Per the germline V gene, CDR1 is PRHDT and CDR2 is FYEKMQ (reference sequence). V lost 2 bases to trimming and J lost 0 bases, with 13 bases between them. About this clone itself: The antigen is undetermined.

What was sequenced was memory CD4+ T cells sorted from blood. Specified subset: CD45RA-negative fraction. The chain recombines TRBV13 with TRBJ1-1; the D is unclear. This TCR came from a man in his late teens or twenties in good health. CDR3 amino acids: CASSLRGFGLNTEAFF. CDR3 nucleotides: TGTGCCAGCAGCTTAAGAGGGTTTGGCCTGAACACTGAAGCTTTCTTT.